Below, 18 T cell receptor beta chains from the same sample are listed, as sequenced in a study of T cell responses to AZD1222 COVID-19 vaccine. Using immunoSEQ multiplex PCR, the repertoire was profiled, and TCRdb retains in-frame clones only, with some absent. The sample has 90,000 to 150,000 clones; about 87% are singletons. Here the sequenced sample was peripheral blood, taken on day 0 of AZD1222 vaccination. These receptor sequences come from an adult in good health.

This chain links TRBV5-6 with TRBJ1-1; D is uncertain. The V end lost 0 bases, the J end lost 4 bases, and 10 bases lay between the germline ends. Per the germline V gene, CDR1 is SGHDT and CDR2 is YYEEEE. This CDR3 contains 14 residues. The CDR3 reads CASSLDTLGTEAFF. Here the CDR3 DNA reads TGTGCCAGCAGCTTGGACACCTTGGGCACTGAAGCTTTCTTT.

The chain couples TRBV19 to TRBJ1-2; D not certain. There are 14 residues in the CDR3. Germline V lookup: CDR1 LNHDA, CDR2 SQIVND (reference sequence). Trimming removed 3 bases from V and 5 bases from J, with 13 bases in between. CDR3 in amino acids: CASSIGITSYGYTF. The CDR3 nucleotides are TGTGCCAGTAGTATCGGGATTACCTCATATGGCTACACCTTC.

On this clone itself: Other DNA sequences in the sample encode the same CDR3. The chain uses TRBV20-1 and TRBJ1-1; unclear D gene. The CDR3 contains 11 residues. V was trimmed by 6 bases and J by 2 bases, leaving 7 bases between them. Germline V gives CDR1 DFQATT, CDR2 SNEGSKA (reference sequence). The CDR3 loop reads CSATPNTEAFF. The CDR3 region has the DNA TGCAGTGCAACGCCAAACACTGAAGCTTTCTTT.

The chain is built from TRBV5-1 and TRBJ2-2, with D unclear. The CDR3 is 11 amino acids. The germline gives CDR1 SGHRS, CDR2 YFSETQ. With 4 bases removed from V and 6 bases from J, the gap between germline ends came to 4 bases. CDR3 in DNA: TGCGCCAGCAGCGCCTCCGGGGAGCTGTTTTTT. This sequence encodes CASSASGELFF.

The V call is TRBV7-8, the J call TRBJ2-2; perhaps D is TRBD1 or TRBD2 (5 bases each). Trimming took 5 bases from V and 3 from J, leaving 16 bases between them. Per germline, CDR1 SGHVS and CDR2 FQNEAQ. The CDR3 runs 16 residues. This CDR3 is CASSPGPRLHTGELFF. The CDR3 DNA is TGTGCCAGCAGCCCGGGACCACGCCTGCACACCGGGGAGCTGTTTTTT.

This sequence joins TRBV9 and TRBJ1-5; no clear D gene. Trimming took off 2 bases at V and 9 bases at J, with 12 bases between the two ends. Germline CDR1 reads SGDLS; CDR2 reads YYNGEE. The CDR3 sequence is 13 residues long. The CDR3 is CASSVDPSGPQHF. CDR3 nucleotides: TGTGCCAGCAGCGTGGACCCGAGTGGGCCCCAGCATTTT.

The V call is TRBV2, the J call TRBJ2-2; tentative D call: TRBD2 (6 bases). V was shortened by 4 bases and J by 5 bases, with 14 bases between the two germline ends. This CDR3 is built from 15 residues. Germline V gives CDR1 SNHLY, CDR2 FYNNEI. CDR3 amino acids: CASSAGLARTGELFF. The DNA of the CDR3 is TGTGCCAGCAGTGCTGGTCTAGCGAGAACCGGGGAGCTGTTTTTT.

V usage is TRBV4-3 and J usage is TRBJ2-3; 7 bases are a match to TRBD2. CDR1 is LGHNA, CDR2 YSLEER, per germline. The CDR3 loop spans 14 amino acids. The trim removed 0 bases at V and 5 bases at J, leaving 2 bases unmatched. This CDR3 reads CASSQEAGRDTQYF. The DNA for the CDR3 is TGCGCCAGCAGCCAAGAAGCGGGGCGAGATACGCAGTATTTT.

V usage is TRBV5-8 and J usage is TRBJ2-1; possibly TRBD1 or TRBD2 for D (5 bases each). V gave up 7 bases and J gave up 0 bases, with 14 bases separating them. Germline assignment: CDR1 SGHTS and CDR2 YDEGEE. CDR3 length: 15 residues. The DNA for the CDR3 is TGTGCCAGCGGGGGAGATAGATACTCCTACAATGAGCAGTTCTTC. It is translated as CASGGDRYSYNEQFF.

The chain is built from TRBV4-2 and TRBJ2-3, with 7 positions matching TRBD2. CDR3 size: 16 residues. CDR1 and CDR2 (germline): LGHNA, YNFKEQ. Trimming cost V 0 bases and J 3 bases; bases outside gene matches: 6. CDR3 nucleotide sequence: TGTGCCAGCAGCCAAGATACAGCGGGGCTGACAGATACGCAGTATTTT. Its translation is CASSQDTAGLTDTQYF.

The V call is TRBV7-2, the J call TRBJ1-2, with D hard to call. Germline loops: CDR1 SGHTA, CDR2 FQGNSA. The CDR3 runs 13 residues. Trimming pared 1 base from V and 4 bases from J, leaving 7 bases between. The CDR3 bases are TGTGCCAGCAGCTTAGAGGGTGGCTATGGCTACACCTTC. Protein sequence: CASSLEGGYGYTF.

V is TRBV11-2 and J is TRBJ1-2, with a possible D match to TRBD1 (5 bases). CDR1 and CDR2 from the germline V gene are SGHAT and FQNNGV. The CDR3 runs to 13 residues. V lost 4 bases, J lost 5 bases, and 11 bases lay in between. The chain's CDR3 is CASSSPTDYGYTF. The CDR3 DNA sequence: TGTGCCAGCAGCTCCCCGACAGATTATGGCTACACCTTC.

This chain connects TRBV3-1 (or the pseudogene TRBV3-2) to TRBJ2-3, with TRBD1 identical over 7 bases. The CDR3 runs to 15 residues. Looked up from germline, CDR1 is LGHDT and CDR2 is YNNKEL (reference sequence). V dropped 3 bases and J dropped 2; count of bases not matched to a gene: 5. The CDR3 nucleotides are TGTGCCAGCAGCCAGATGGGGACAGCCACAGATACGCAGTATTTT. Protein product: CASSQMGTATDTQYF.

J is TRBJ1-3 and V is TRBV25-1; D not certain. Germline CDR1 reads MGHDK; CDR2 reads SYGVNS. The ends were cut back, 8 bases at V and 0 bases at J, with 5 bases in the middle. This CDR3 contains 12 residues. CDR3 region: CASASSGNTIYF. CDR3 DNA: TGTGCCAGCGCGTCCTCTGGAAACACCATATATTTT.

This chain joins TRBV4-1 and TRBJ2-5; TRBD2 agrees at 7 bases. Trimming removed 1 base from V and 2 bases from J; junction bases left unmatched: 10. Germline CDR1 reads MGHRA; CDR2 reads YSYEKL. This CDR3 region has 17 residues. In DNA form, the CDR3 reads TGCGCCAGCAGCCAAGGGTTCGCTAGCGGTGTTCAAGAGACCCAGTACTTC. Its protein is CASSQGFASGVQETQYF.

The rearrangement uses TRBV12-5 and TRBJ2-5; the match to TRBD1 covers 8 bases. Germline V gives CDR1 LGHNT, CDR2 FRNRAP. V dropped 1 base and J dropped 1; count of bases not matched to a gene: 8. This CDR3 comprises 17 residues. The CDR3, as DNA: TGTGCTAGTGGTTTGGACCCCAGGGGGCTAGGCCAAGAGACCCAGTACTTC. This sequence encodes CASGLDPRGLGQETQYF.

The chain is built from TRBV6-2 or TRBV6-3 and TRBJ2-1; D remains unclear. CDR1 is MNHEY and CDR2 is SVGEGT in the germline V gene. V lost 6 bases and J 0 bases, leaving 12 bases between the germline ends. The CDR3 has 15 residues. The CDR3 coding sequence is TGTGCCAGCAGCACGGGCCCGAGCTCCTACAATGAGCAGTTCTTC. As protein: CASSTGPSSYNEQFF.

The chain joins TRBV6-4 to TRBJ1-2, with 9 bases identical to TRBD1. CDR3 length equals 13 residues. With 4 bases clipped from V and 9 bases from J, the junction kept 6 bases outside the gene matches. Per the germline V gene, CDR1 is MRHNA and CDR2 is SNTAGT. The CDR3 bases are TGTGCCAGCAGTGCGGGACAGGGCAGTAGCTACACCTTC. Amino acid sequence: CASSAGQGSSYTF.